This TCR beta chain is from a study of CD8 T cells in ankylosing spondylitis. The study's findings and limits: Apparently characteristic of ankylosing spondylitis blood was a TCR beta motif (roughly 8 highly homologous variants). A subset of motif variants has previously been described in the synovial fluid and blood of reactive arthritis. According to the report, clones linked to the disease were significantly enriched in matched synovial fluid samples taken from ankylosing spondylitis patients. Clones linked with disease were CD8+ and fairly uncommon in the peripheral blood.

Using its own MiXCR run on the 5' RACE reads, TCRdb lists one record per CDR3 protein. Here the sample spans 250,000 to 400,000 distinct CDR3 sequences, roughly 12% being singletons. This clonotype was counted ten times or more. Its antigen is not known. Germline V lookup: CDR1 SGHRS, CDR2 YFSETQ. This CDR3 has 12 residues. V lost 4 bases and J 9 bases, leaving 11 bases between the germline ends. The sequenced material came from blood, either unsorted or a sorted T cell fraction (not recorded which). The receptor comes from a female donor with ankylosing spondylitis or in good health (not recorded which). J is TRBJ2-1 and V is TRBV5-1; the D gene could be TRBD1 or TRBD2 (5 bases each). The CDR3 region is CASSGTQAEQFF. The CDR3 DNA is TGCGCCAGCAGCGGGACCCAGGCTGAGCAGTTCTTC.